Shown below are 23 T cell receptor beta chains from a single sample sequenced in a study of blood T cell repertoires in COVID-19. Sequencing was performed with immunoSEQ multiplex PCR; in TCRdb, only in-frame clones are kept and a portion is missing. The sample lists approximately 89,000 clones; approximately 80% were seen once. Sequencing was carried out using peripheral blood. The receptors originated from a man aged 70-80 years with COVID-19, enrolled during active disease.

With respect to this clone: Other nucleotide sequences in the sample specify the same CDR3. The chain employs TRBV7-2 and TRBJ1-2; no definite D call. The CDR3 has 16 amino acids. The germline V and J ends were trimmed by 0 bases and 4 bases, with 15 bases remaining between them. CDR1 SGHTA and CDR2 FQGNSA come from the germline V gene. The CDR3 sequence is CASSLAGNPGSYGYTF. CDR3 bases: TGTGCCAGCAGCTTAGCTGGGAACCCGGGGAGCTATGGCTACACCTTC.

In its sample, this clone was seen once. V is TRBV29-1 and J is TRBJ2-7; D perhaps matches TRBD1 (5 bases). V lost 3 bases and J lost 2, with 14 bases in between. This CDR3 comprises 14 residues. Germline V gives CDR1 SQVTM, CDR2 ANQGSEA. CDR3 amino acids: CSVEKAGHTYEQYF. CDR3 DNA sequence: TGCAGCGTTGAGAAGGCAGGGCACACCTACGAGCAGTACTTC.

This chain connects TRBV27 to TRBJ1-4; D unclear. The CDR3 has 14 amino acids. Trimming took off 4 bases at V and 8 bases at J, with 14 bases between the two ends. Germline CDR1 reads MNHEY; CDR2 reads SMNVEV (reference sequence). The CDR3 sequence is CASSSKSGREKLFF. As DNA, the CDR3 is TGTGCCAGCAGTTCCAAAAGCGGAAGAGAAAAACTGTTTTTT.

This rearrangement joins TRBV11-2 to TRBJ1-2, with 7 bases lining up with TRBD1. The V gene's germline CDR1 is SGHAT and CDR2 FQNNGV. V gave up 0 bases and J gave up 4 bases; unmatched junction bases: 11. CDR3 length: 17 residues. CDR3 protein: CASSLEAGGGSSYGYTF. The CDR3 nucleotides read TGTGCCAGCAGCTTAGAGGCAGGAGGGGGCAGTAGCTATGGCTACACCTTC.

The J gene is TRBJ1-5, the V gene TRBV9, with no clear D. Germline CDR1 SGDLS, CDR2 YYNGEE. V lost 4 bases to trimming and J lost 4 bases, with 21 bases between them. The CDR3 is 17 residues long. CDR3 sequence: CASSHSGWVPSNQPQHF. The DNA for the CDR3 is TGTGCCAGCAGCCATTCCGGGTGGGTACCTAGTAATCAGCCCCAGCATTTT.

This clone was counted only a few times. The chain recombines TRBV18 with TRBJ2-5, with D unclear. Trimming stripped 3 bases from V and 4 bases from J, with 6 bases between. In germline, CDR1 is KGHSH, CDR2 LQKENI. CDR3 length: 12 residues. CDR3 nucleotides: TGTGCCAGCTCACCCTCGTCAGAGACCCAGTACTTC. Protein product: CASSPSSETQYF.

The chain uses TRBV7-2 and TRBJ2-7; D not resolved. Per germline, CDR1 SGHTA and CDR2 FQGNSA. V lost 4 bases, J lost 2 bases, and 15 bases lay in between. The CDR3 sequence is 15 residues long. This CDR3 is CASSSQHGTAYEQYF. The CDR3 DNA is TGTGCCAGCAGCTCCCAACACGGAACAGCCTACGAGCAGTACTTC.

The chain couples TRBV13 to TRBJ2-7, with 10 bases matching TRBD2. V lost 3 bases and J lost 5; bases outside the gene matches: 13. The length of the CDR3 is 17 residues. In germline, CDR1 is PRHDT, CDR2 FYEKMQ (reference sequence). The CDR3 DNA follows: TGTGCCAGCAGCTTGTTTCAGGAGCGGGAGGGCCGTAACGAGCAGTACTTC. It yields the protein CASSLFQEREGRNEQYF.

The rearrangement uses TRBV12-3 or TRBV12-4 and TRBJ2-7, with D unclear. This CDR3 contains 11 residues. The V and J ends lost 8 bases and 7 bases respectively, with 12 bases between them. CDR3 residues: CASQESVEQYF. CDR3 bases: TGTGCCAGCCAAGAGTCGGTAGAGCAGTACTTC.

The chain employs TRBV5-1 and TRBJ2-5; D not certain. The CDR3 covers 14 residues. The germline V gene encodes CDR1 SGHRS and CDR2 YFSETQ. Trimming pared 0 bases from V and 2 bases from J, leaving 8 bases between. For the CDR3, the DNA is TGCGCCAGCAGCTTGGGGCAGGTACAAGAGACCCAGTACTTC. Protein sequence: CASSLGQVQETQYF.

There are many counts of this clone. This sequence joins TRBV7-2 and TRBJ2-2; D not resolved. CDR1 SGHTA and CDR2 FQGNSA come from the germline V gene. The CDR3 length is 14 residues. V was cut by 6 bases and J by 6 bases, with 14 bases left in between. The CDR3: CASSSEAFAGELFF. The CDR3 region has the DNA TGTGCCAGCAGTTCAGAGGCGTTTGCCGGGGAGCTGTTTTTT.

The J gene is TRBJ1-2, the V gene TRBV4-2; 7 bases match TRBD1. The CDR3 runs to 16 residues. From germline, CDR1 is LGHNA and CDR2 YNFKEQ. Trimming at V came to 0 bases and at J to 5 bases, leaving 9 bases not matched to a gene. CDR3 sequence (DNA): TGTGCCAGCAGCCAAGATTGGGCAGGGGGTTCTTATGGCTACACCTTC. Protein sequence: CASSQDWAGGSYGYTF.

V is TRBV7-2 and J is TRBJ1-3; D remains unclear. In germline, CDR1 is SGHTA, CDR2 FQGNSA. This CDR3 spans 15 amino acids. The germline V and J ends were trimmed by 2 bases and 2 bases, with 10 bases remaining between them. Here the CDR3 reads CASSLSGSTGNTIYF. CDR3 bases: TGTGCCAGCAGCTTATCGGGGAGTACTGGAAACACCATATATTTT.

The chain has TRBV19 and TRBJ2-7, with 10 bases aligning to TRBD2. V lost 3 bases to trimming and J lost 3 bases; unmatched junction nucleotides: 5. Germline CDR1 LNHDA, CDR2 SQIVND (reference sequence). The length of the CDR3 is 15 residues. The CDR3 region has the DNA TGTGCCAGTAGTATCGGGCTAGCGGGAGTCTACGAGCAGTACTTC. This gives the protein CASSIGLAGVYEQYF.

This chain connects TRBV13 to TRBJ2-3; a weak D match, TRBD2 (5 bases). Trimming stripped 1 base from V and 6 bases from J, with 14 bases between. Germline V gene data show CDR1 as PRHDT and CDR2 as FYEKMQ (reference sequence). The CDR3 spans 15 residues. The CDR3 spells CASSLAEDSLDTQYF. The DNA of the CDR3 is TGTGCCAGCAGCTTAGCAGAGGACTCCCTTGATACGCAGTATTTT.

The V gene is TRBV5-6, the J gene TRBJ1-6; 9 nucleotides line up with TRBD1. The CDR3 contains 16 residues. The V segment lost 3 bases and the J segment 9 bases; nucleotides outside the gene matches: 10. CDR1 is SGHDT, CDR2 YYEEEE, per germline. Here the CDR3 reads CASSYNRGLGSSPLHF. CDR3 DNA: TGTGCCAGCAGCTACAACAGGGGGCTAGGTAGTTCACCCCTCCACTTT.

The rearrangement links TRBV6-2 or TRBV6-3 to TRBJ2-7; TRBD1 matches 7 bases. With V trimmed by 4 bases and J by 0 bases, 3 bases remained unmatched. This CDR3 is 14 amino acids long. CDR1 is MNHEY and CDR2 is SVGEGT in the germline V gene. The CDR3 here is CASSSGTDSYEQYF. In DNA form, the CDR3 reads TGTGCCAGCAGTTCCGGGACAGACTCCTACGAGCAGTACTTC.

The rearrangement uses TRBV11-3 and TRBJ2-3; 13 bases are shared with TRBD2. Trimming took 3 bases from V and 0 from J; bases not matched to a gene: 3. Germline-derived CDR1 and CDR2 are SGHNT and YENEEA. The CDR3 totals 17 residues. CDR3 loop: CASSFGLAGASTDTQYF. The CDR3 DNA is TGTGCCAGCAGCTTCGGACTAGCGGGGGCAAGCACAGATACGCAGTATTTT.

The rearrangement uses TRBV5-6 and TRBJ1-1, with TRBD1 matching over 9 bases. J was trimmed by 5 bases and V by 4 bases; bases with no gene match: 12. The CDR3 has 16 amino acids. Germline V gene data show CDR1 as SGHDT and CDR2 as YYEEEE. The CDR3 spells CASSDTNRGRETEAFF. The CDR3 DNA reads TGTGCCAGCAGCGATACCAACAGGGGGCGGGAAACTGAAGCTTTCTTT.

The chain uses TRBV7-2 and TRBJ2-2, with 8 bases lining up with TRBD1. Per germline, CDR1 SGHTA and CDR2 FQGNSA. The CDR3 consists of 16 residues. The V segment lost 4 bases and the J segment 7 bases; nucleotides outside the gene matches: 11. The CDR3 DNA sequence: TGTGCCAGCAGCTACAGGGGGTCCACGAAGCGCGGGGAGCTGTTTTTT. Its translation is CASSYRGSTKRGELFF.

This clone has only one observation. In nucleotides, the CDR3 is TGCGCCAGCAGAACAGGGGCAGATACGCAGTATTTT. Translated: CASRTGADTQYF. The chain employs TRBV5-1 and TRBJ2-3; TRBD1 aligns across 7 bases. V was pared by 5 bases and J by 4 bases, with 1 base of the junction left unmatched. Germline values: CDR1 SGHRS, CDR2 YFSETQ. The CDR3 has 12 residues.

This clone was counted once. CDR3 nucleotides: TGTGCCAGCAGTGACCCCGGGACTTTGGGGAATGAGCAGTTCTTC. This sequence encodes CASSDPGTLGNEQFF. The rearrangement joins TRBV28 to TRBJ2-1; D might be TRBD2 (6 bases). CDR3 size: 15 residues. The V gene's germline CDR1 is MDHEN and CDR2 SYDVKM. The germline V and J ends were trimmed by 5 bases and 7 bases, with 18 bases remaining between them. Full variable domain (remainder filled in from reference TRBV28 and TRBJ2-1): DVKVTQSSRYLVKRTGEKVFLECVQDMDHENMFWYRQDPGLGLRLIYFSYDVKMKEKGDIPEGYSVSREKKERFSLILESASTNQTSMYLCASSDPGTLGNEQFFGPGTRLTVL.

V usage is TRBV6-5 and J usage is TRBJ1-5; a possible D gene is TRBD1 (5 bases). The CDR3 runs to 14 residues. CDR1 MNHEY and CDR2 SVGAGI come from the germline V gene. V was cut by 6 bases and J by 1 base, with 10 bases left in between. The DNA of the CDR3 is TGTGCCAGCAGCGACGGGGGAAGCAATCAGCCCCAGCATTTT. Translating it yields CASSDGGSNQPQHF.